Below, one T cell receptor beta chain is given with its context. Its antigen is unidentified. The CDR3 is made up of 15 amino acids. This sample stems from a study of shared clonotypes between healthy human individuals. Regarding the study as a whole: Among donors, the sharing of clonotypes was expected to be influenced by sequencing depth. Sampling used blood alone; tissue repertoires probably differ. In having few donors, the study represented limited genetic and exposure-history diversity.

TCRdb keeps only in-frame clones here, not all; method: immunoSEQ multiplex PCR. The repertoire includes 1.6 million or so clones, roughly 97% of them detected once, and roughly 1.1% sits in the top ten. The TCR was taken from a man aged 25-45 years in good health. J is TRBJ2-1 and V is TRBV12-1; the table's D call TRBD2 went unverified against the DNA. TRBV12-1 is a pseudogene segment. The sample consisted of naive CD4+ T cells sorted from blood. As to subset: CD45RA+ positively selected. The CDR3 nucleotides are TGTGCCAGCCCCGCGGGTAGCGGGTGCTACAATGAGCAGTTCTTC. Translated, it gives CASPAGSGCYNEQFF.